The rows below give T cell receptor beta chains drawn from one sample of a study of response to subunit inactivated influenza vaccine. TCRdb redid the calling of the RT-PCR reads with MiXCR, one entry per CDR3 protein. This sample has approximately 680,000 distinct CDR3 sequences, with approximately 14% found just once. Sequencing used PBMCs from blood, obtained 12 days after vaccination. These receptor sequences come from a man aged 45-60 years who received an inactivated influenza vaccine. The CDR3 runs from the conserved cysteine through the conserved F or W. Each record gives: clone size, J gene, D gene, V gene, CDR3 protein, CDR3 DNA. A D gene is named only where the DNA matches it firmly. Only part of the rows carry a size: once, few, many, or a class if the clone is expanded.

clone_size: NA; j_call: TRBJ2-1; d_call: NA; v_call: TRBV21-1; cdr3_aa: CASTRFGSRTYNEQFF; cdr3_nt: TGTGCCAGCACCCGGTTCGGGTCCCGGACTTACAATGAGCAGTTCTTC
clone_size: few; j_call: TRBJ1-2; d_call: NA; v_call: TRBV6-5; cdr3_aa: CASSYSMANYGYTF; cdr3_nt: TGTGCCAGCAGTTACTCGATGGCCAACTATGGCTACACCTTC
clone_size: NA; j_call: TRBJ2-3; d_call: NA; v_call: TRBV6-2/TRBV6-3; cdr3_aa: CASSYPTPLTGPDTQYF; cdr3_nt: TGTGCCAGCAGTTACCCCACACCCCTGACGGGACCAGATACGCAGTATTTT
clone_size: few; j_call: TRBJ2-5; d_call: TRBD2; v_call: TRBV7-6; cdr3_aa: CASRGSGKETQYF; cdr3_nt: TGTGCCAGCAGAGGGAGCGGGAAAGAGACCCAGTACTTC
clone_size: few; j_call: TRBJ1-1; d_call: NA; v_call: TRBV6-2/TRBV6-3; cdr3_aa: CASYPNRENTEAFF; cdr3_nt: TGTGCCAGCTACCCCAACCGGGAAAACACTGAAGCTTTCTTT
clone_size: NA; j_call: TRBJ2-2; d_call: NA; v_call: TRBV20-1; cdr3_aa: CSARNNTGELFF; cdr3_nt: TGCAGTGCTAGAAACAACACCGGGGAGCTGTTTTTT
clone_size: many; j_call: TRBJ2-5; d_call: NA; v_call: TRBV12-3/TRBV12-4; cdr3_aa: CASRPTVQETQYF; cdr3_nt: TGTGCCAGCAGGCCGACAGTCCAAGAGACCCAGTACTTC
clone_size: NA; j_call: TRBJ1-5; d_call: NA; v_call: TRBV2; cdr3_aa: CASRGYGQPQHF; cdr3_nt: TGTGCCAGCCGGGGTTACGGTCAGCCCCAGCATTTT
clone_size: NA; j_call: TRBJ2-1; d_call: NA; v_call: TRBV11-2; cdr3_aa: CASSLGSVAYNEQFF; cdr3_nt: TGTGCCAGCAGCTTGGGTTCGGTCGCCTACAATGAGCAGTTCTTC
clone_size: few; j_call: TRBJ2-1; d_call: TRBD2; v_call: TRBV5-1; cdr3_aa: CASSLAGTSGGKLSSYNEQFF; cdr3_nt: TGCGCCAGCAGCTTAGCTGGGACTAGCGGGGGGAAACTTAGCTCCTACAATGAGCAGTTCTTC
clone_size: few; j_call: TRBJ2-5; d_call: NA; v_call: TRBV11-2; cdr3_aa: CASNAGYQETQYF; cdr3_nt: TGTGCCAGCAACGCAGGGTATCAAGAGACCCAGTACTTC
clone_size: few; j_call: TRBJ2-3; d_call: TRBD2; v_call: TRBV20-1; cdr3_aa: CSATSGGADTQYF; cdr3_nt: TGCAGTGCCACTAGCGGGGGGGCAGATACGCAGTATTTT
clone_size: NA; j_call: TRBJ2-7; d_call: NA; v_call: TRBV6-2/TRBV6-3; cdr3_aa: CASSLPELTYEQYF; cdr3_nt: TGTGCCAGCAGTCTTCCGGAGCTCACCTACGAGCAGTACTTC
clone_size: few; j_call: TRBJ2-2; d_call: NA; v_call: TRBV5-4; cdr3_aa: CASSLGSRSTGELFF; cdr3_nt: TGTGCCAGCAGCTTAGGTTCGCGATCCACCGGGGAGCTGTTTTTT
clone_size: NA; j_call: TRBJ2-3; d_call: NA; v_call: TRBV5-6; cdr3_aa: CASSFWGKGDTQYF; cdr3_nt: TGTGCCAGCAGCTTTTGGGGGAAAGGAGATACGCAGTATTTT
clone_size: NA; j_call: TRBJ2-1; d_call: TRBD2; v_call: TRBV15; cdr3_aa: CATSKGETSGGDEQFF; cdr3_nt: TGTGCCACCAGCAAAGGGGAGACTAGCGGGGGCGATGAGCAGTTCTTC
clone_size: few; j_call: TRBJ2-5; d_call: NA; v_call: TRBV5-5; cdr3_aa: CASSLSVSQGQETQYF; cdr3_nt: TGTGCCAGCAGCTTGTCGGTATCACAAGGACAAGAGACCCAGTACTTC
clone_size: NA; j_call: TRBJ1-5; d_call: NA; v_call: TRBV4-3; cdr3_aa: CASSQESAGSQPQHF; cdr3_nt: TGCGCCAGCAGCCAAGAGAGTGCTGGCAGTCAGCCCCAGCATTTT
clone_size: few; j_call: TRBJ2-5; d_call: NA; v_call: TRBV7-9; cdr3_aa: CASRRGLGGSQETQYF; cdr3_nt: TGTGCCAGCAGACGAGGCCTTGGAGGGAGCCAAGAGACCCAGTACTTC
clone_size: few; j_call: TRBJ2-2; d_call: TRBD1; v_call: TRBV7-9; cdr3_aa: CASSLGGQVAGELFF; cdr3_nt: TGTGCCAGCAGCTTAGGAGGACAGGTTGCCGGGGAGCTGTTTTTT
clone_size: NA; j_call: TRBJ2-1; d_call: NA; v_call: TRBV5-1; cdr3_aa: CASSFIGIEGEQFF; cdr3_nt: TGCGCCAGCAGCTTCATCGGGATTGAGGGTGAGCAGTTCTTC
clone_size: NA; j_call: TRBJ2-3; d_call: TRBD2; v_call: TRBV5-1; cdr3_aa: CASSLVPGLAQTDTQYF; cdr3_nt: TGCGCCAGCAGCTTGGTCCCGGGACTAGCGCAGACAGATACGCAGTATTTT
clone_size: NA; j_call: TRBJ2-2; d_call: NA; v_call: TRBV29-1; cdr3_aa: CSVGGTGELFF; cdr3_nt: TGCAGCGTTGGGGGCACCGGGGAGCTGTTTTTT
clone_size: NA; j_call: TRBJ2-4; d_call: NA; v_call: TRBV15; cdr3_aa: CATSGGAAKNIQYF; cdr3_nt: TGTGCCACCAGCGGGGGGGCAGCCAAAAACATTCAGTACTTC
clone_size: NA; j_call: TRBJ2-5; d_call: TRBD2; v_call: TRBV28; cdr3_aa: CGAGGLETQYF; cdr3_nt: TGTGGAGCGGGGGGGCTAGAGACCCAGTACTTC
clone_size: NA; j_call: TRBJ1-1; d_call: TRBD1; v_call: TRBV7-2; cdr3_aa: CASSLGTGLMGEAFF; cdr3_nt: TGTGCCAGCAGCTTAGGGACAGGACTGATGGGTGAAGCTTTCTTT
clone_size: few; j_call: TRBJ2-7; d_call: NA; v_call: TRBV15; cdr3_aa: CATSIEPGSPYEQYF; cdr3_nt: TGTGCCACCAGCATTGAGCCGGGGTCCCCCTACGAGCAGTACTTC
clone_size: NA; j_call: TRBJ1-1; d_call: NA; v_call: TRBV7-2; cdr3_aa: CASSWYLQGSLAEAFF; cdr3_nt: TGTGCCAGCAGCTGGTACCTCCAGGGGTCCCTGGCTGAAGCTTTCTTT
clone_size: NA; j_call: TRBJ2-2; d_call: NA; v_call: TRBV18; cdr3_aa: CASSPPIGPQRNTGELFF; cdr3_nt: TGTGCCAGCTCACCACCGATAGGACCACAGCGAAACACCGGGGAGCTGTTTTTT
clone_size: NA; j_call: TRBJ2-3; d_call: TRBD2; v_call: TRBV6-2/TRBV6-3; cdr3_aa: CASSYSGTSGRYTQYF; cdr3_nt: TGTGCCAGCAGTTACTCCGGGACTAGCGGGAGATATACGCAGTATTTT
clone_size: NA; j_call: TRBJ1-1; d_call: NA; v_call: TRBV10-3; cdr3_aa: CAISERTAMAEAFF; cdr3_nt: TGTGCCATCAGTGAGAGGACGGCCATGGCTGAAGCTTTCTTT
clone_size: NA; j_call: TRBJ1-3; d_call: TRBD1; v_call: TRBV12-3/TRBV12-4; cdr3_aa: CASRPTQGATIYF; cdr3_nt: TGTGCCAGCAGACCCACACAGGGGGCGACCATATATTTT
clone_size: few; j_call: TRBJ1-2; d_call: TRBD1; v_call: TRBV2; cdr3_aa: CASSERTGIYGYTF; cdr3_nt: TGTGCCAGCAGCGAGAGGACAGGAATTTATGGCTACACCTTC
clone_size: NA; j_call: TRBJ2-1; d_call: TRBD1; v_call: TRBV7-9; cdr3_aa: CASSLGTGGPYNEQFF; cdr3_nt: TGTGCCAGCAGCTTAGGGACAGGGGGCCCCTACAATGAGCAGTTCTTC
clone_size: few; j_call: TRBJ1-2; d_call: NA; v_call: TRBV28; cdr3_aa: CASSFLTENYGYTF; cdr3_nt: TGTGCCAGCAGTTTTCTGACAGAAAATTATGGCTACACCTTC
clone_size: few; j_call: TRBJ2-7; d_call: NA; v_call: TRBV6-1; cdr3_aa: CASSRDRQGYEQYF; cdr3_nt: TGTGCCAGCAGTAGGGACCGTCAGGGCTACGAGCAGTACTTC
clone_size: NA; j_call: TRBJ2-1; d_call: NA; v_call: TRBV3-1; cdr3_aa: CASSQARLWAEQFF; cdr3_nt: TGTGCCAGCAGCCAAGCACGGCTTTGGGCGGAGCAGTTCTTC
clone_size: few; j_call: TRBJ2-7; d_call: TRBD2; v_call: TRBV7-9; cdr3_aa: CASSQTSGDYEQYF; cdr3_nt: TGTGCCAGCAGCCAGACTAGCGGGGACTACGAGCAGTACTTC
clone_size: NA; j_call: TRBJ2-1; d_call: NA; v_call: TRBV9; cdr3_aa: CASGVVGREGNEQFF; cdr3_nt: TGTGCCAGCGGCGTAGTAGGGCGCGAGGGCAATGAGCAGTTCTTC
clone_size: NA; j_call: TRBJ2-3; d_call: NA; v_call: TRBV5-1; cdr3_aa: CASSRGHPQSTDTQYF; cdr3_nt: TGCGCCAGCAGCCGCGGACACCCCCAAAGCACAGATACGCAGTATTTT
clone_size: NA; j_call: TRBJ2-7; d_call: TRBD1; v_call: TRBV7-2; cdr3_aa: CASSWDRTTIYEQYF; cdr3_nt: TGTGCCAGCAGCTGGGACAGGACAACAATCTACGAGCAGTACTTC
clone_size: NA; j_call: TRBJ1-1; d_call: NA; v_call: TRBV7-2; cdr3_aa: CASSLAWGQNTEAFF; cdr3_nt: TGTGCCAGCAGCTTAGCTTGGGGGCAGAACACTGAAGCTTTCTTT
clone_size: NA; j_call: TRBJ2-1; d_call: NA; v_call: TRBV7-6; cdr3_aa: CASSFGPRVNEQFF; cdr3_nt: TGTGCCAGCAGCTTTGGTCCCAGGGTTAATGAGCAGTTCTTC
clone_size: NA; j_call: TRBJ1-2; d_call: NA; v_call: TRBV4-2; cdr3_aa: CASSTGPHRRPSTDYGYTF; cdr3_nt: TGTGCCAGCAGCACGGGCCCCCACAGACGACCTTCCACGGACTATGGCTACACCTTC
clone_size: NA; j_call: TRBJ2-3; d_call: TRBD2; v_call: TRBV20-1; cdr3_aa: CSARSGTSATDTQYF; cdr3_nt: TGCAGTGCTAGGAGTGGGACTAGCGCTACAGATACGCAGTATTTT
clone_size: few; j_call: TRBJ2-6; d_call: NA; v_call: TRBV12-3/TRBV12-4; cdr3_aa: CASSPSGGNGANVLTF; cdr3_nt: TGTGCCAGCAGTCCGTCGGGGGGCAACGGGGCCAACGTCCTGACTTTC
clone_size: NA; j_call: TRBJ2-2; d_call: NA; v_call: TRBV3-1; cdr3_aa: CASSQVSTGELFF; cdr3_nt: TGTGCCAGCAGCCAAGTTTCCACCGGGGAGCTGTTTTTT
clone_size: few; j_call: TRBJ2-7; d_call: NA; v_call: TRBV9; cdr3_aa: CASSPALGAYEQYF; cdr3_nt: TGTGCCAGCAGCCCAGCTCTAGGGGCCTACGAGCAGTACTTC
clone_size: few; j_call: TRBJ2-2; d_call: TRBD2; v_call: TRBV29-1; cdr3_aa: CSVASSGGYTGELFF; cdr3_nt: TGCAGCGTTGCTAGTAGCGGGGGGTACACCGGGGAGCTGTTTTTT
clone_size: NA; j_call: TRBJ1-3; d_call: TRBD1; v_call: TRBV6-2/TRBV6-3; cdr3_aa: CASRQTGGTSGNTIYF; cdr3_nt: TGTGCCAGCAGGCAGACAGGGGGGACCTCTGGAAACACCATATATTTT